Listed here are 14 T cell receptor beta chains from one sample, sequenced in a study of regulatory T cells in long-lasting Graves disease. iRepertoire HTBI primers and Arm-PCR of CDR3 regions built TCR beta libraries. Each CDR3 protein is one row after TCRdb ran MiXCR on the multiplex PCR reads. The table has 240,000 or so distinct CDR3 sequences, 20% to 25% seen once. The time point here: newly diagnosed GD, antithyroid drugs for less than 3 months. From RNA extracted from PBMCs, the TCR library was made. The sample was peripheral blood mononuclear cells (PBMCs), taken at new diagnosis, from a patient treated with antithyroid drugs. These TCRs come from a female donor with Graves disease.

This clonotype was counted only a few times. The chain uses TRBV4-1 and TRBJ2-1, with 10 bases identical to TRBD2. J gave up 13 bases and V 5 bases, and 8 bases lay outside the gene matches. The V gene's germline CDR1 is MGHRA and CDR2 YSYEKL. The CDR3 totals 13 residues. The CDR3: CASSSGTSEAQFF. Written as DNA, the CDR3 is TGCGCCAGCAGCAGCGGGACTAGCGAGGCTCAGTTCTTC.

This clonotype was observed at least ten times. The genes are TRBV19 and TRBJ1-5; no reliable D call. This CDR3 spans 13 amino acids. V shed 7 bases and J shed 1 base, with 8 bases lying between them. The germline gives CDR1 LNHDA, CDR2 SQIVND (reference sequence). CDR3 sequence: CASKTASNQPQHF. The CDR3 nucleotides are TGTGCCAGTAAAACAGCAAGCAATCAGCCCCAGCATTTT.

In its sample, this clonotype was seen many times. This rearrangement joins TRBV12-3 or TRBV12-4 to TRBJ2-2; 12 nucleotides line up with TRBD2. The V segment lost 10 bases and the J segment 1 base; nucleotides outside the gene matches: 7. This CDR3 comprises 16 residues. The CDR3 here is CATTPGLAGNTGELFF. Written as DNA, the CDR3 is TGTGCCACCACACCGGGACTAGCGGGGAACACCGGGGAGCTGTTTTTT.

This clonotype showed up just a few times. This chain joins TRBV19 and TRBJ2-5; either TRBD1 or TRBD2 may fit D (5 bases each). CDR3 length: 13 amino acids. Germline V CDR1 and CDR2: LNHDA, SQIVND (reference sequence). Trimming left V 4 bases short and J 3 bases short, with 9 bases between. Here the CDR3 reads CASSNGAEETQYF. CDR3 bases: TGTGCCAGTAGTAACGGGGCGGAAGAGACCCAGTACTTC. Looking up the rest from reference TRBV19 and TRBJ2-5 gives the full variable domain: DGGITQSPKYLFRKEGQNVTLSCEQNLNHDAMYWYRQDPGQGLRLIYYSQIVNDFQKGDIAEGYSVSREKKESFPLTVTSAQKNPTAFYLCASSNGAEETQYFGPGTRLLVL.

CDR3 DNA: TGTGCCAGCAGTCCAGGGACTTACAATGAGCAGTTCTTC. Its translation is CASSPGTYNEQFF. The V call is TRBV2, the J call TRBJ2-1; possibly TRBD2 for D (6 bases). CDR1 SNHLY and CDR2 FYNNEI come from the germline V gene. The CDR3 runs to 13 residues. V was trimmed by 5 bases and J by 4 bases, leaving 9 bases between them. Full variable domain (missing parts from reference TRBV2 and TRBJ2-1): EPEVTQTPSHQVTQMGQEVILRCVPISNHLYFYWYRQILGQKVEFLVSFYNNEISEKSEIFDDQFSVERPDGSNFTLKIRSTKLEDSAMYFCASSPGTYNEQFFGPGTRLTVL.

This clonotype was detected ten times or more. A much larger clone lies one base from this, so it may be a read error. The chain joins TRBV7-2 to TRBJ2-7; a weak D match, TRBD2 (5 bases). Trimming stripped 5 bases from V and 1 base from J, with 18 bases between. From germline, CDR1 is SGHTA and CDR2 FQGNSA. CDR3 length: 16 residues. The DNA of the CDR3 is TGTGCCAGCAGCCCCCGTATAACGGGAAGTTCCTACGAGCAGTACTTC. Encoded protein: CASSPRITGSSYEQYF.

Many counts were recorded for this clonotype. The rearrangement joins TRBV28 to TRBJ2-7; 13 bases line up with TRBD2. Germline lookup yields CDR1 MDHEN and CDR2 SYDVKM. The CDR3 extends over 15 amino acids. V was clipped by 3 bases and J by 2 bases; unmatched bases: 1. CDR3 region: CASSFGTSGTYEQYF. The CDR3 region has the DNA TGTGCCAGCAGTTTCGGGACTAGCGGGACCTACGAGCAGTACTTC.

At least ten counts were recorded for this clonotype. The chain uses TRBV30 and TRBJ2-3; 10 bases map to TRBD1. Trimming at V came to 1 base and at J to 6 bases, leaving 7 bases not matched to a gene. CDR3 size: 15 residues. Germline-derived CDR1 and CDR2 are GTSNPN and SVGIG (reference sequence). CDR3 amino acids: CAWSGPTGGRDTQYF. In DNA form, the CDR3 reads TGTGCCTGGAGTGGACCGACAGGGGGCCGCGATACGCAGTATTTT. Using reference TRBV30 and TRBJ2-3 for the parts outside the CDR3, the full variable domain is SQTIHQWPATLVQPVGSPLSLECTVEGTSNPNLYWYRQAAGRGLQLLFYSVGIGQISSEVPQNLSASRPQDRQFILSSKKLLLSDSGFYLCAWSGPTGGRDTQYFGPGTRLTVL.

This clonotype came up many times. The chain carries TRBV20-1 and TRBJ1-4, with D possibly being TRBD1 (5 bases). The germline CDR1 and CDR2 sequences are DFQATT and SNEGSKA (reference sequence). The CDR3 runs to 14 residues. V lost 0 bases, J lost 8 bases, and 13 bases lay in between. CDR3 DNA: TGCAGTGCTAGAGATCGACAGCGAAGGGAAAAACTGTTTTTT. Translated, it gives CSARDRQRREKLFF.

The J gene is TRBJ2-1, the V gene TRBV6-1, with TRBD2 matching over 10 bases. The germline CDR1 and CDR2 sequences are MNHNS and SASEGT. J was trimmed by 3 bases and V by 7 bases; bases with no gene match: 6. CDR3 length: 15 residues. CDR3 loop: CASTSSGRDYNEQFF. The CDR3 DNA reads TGTGCCAGCACCTCAAGCGGGAGGGACTACAATGAGCAGTTCTTC.

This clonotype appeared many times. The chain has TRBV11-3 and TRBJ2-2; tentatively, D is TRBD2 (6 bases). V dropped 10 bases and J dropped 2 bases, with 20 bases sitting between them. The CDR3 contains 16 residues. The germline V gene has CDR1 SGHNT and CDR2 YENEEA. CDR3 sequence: CATHTPGLINTGELFF. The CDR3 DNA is TGTGCCACCCACACCCCGGGACTGATAAACACCGGGGAGCTGTTTTTT. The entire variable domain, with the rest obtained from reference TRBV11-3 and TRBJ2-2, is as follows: EAGVVQSPRYKIIEKKQPVAFWCNPISGHNTLYWYLQNLGQGPELLIRYENEEAVDDSQLPKDRFSAERLKGVDSTLKIQPAELGDSAVYLCATHTPGLINTGELFFGEGSRLTVL.

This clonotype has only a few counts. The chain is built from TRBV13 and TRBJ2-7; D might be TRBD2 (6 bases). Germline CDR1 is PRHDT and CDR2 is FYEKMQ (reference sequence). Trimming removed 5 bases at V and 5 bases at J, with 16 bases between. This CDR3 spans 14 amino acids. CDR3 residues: CASSPPTSSNEQYF. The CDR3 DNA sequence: TGTGCCAGCAGCCCCCCGACTAGTTCAAACGAGCAGTACTTC.

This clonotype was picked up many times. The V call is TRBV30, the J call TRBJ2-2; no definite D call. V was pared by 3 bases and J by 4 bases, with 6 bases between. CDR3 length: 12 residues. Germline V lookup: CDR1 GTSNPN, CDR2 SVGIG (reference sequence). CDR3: CAWRYSTGELFF. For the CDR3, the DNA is TGTGCCTGGAGGTACAGCACCGGGGAGCTGTTTTTT. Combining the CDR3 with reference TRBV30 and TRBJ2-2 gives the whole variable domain SQTIHQWPATLVQPVGSPLSLECTVEGTSNPNLYWYRQAAGRGLQLLFYSVGIGQISSEVPQNLSASRPQDRQFILSSKKLLLSDSGFYLCAWRYSTGELFFGEGSRLTVL.

The CDR3 nucleotides are TGTGCCAGCAGCTCTTCTAACTATGGCTACACCTTC. It is translated as CASSSSNYGYTF. This chain joins TRBV6-1 and TRBJ1-2; D not certain. This CDR3 contains 12 residues. V lost 6 bases and J lost 0, with 5 bases in between. CDR1 and CDR2 (germline): MNHNS, SASEGT.